The 30 T cell receptor beta chains below come from one sample, sequenced in a study of PD-1 blockade in classical Hodgkin lymphoma. Libraries were prepared by immunoSEQ multiplex PCR; TCRdb keeps only in-frame clonotypes and omits some of them. Of about 85,000 clones listed, 90% are singletons. Stated time point: cycle 4 day 1 (C4D1), after less than 7 weeks of nivolumab. Relapses following autologous stem cell transplantation were seen in all patients, with brentuximab vedotin exposure varying. The sample in question was peripheral blood mononuclear cells (PBMCs), obtained before the fourth cycle of nivolumab. These receptor sequences come from a human donor with classical Hodgkin lymphoma.

This clone was seen more than once but under ten times. The V call is TRBV29-1, the J call TRBJ2-5; perhaps TRBD1 as D (6 bases). From germline, CDR1 is SQVTM and CDR2 ANQGSEA. Trimming left V 4 bases short and J 4 bases short, with 16 bases between. CDR3 length equals 14 residues. CDR3 in DNA: TGCAGCGTTGTGAGGCTCAGGGGTACAGAGACCCAGTACTTC. Its protein is CSVVRLRGTETQYF.

This sequence joins TRBV28 and TRBJ1-1; D gene unclear. CDR3 size: 13 residues. The V and J ends lost 3 bases and 2 bases respectively, with 7 bases between them. Germline CDR1 and CDR2: MDHEN and SYDVKM. The CDR3 DNA reads TGTGCCAGCAGTTTTGATACCAACACTGAAGCTTTCTTT. Protein sequence: CASSFDTNTEAFF. The whole variable domain, remainder taken from reference TRBV28 and TRBJ1-1, is DVKVTQSSRYLVKRTGEKVFLECVQDMDHENMFWYRQDPGLGLRLIYFSYDVKMKEKGDIPEGYSVSREKKERFSLILESASTNQTSMYLCASSFDTNTEAFFGQGTRLTVV.

This chain uses TRBV9 with TRBJ2-1; 7 positions match TRBD1. This CDR3 region has 14 residues. Germline CDR1 and CDR2: SGDLS and YYNGEE. After removal of 2 bases from V and 7 bases from J, the junction contained 6 bases not matched to a gene. The CDR3: CASSVPGQFNEQFF. The CDR3 region has the DNA TGTGCCAGCAGCGTGCCGGGACAGTTTAATGAGCAGTTCTTC. Combining the CDR3 with reference TRBV9 and TRBJ2-1 gives the whole variable domain DSGVTQTPKHLITATGQRVTLRCSPRSGDLSVYWYQQSLDQGLQFLIQYYNGEERAKGNILERFSAQQFPDLHSELNLSSLELGDSALYFCASSVPGQFNEQFFGPGTRLTVL.

The chain links TRBV7-2 to TRBJ2-7; 10 bases fit TRBD1. V dropped 5 bases and J dropped 8; count of bases not matched to a gene: 18. The length of the CDR3 is 17 residues. Germline V gene data show CDR1 as SGHTA and CDR2 as FQGNSA. Here the CDR3 DNA reads TGTGCCAGCAGCACCCCGAGGGTGGGACAGGGGCTGCCCCAGCAGTACTTC. The encoded protein is CASSTPRVGQGLPQQYF.

The rearrangement uses TRBV28 and TRBJ2-7, with no clear D. V lost 5 bases and J lost 1, with 12 bases in between. The V gene's germline CDR1 is MDHEN and CDR2 SYDVKM. The CDR3 totals 14 residues. The CDR3 bases are TGTGCCAGCAGTAGTTTGGCAGGTTCCTACGAGCAGTACTTC. Translating it yields CASSSLAGSYEQYF.

The chain uses TRBV18 and TRBJ2-7; D is perhaps TRBD2 (5 bases). V was clipped by 6 bases and J by 2 bases, with 8 bases between them. Germline-derived CDR1 and CDR2 are KGHSH and LQKENI. The CDR3 is 12 residues long. The CDR3: CASSTGTYEQYF. Written as DNA, the CDR3 is TGTGCCAGCTCCACGGGAACCTACGAGCAGTACTTC.

A few counts support this clone. The DNA for the CDR3 is TGTGCCACGGATCCAAAATCCAATGAGCAGTTCTTC. Translated: CATDPKSNEQFF. The V call is TRBV30, the J call TRBJ2-1, with D unresolved. Trimming pared 8 bases from V and 6 bases from J, leaving 14 bases between. Germline CDR1 GTSNPN, CDR2 SVGIG (reference sequence). This CDR3 region has 12 residues.

The chain couples TRBV19 to TRBJ1-5, with 11 bases fitting TRBD1. The CDR3 contains 14 residues. Unmatched junction bases numbered 8, after V lost 7 bases and J lost 9 bases. Per the germline V gene, CDR1 is LNHDA and CDR2 is SQIVND (reference sequence). This CDR3 reads CASNPGQGEGPQHF. The CDR3 DNA follows: TGTGCCAGTAATCCGGGACAGGGGGAAGGGCCCCAGCATTTT.

This rearrangement joins TRBV7-8 to TRBJ1-4; TRBD1 agrees at 9 bases. Germline CDR1 and CDR2: SGHVS and FQNEAQ. With 4 bases clipped from V and 4 bases from J, the junction kept 7 bases outside the gene matches. This CDR3 spans 16 amino acids. The CDR3: CASSSRQGVFNEKLFF. CDR3 DNA: TGTGCCAGCAGCTCGAGACAGGGGGTATTTAATGAAAAACTGTTTTTT. Based on the CDR3 plus reference TRBV7-8 and TRBJ1-4, the full variable domain is GAGVSQSPRYKVAKRGQDVALRCDPISGHVSLFWYQQALGQGPEFLTYFQNEAQLDKSGLPSDRFFAERPEGSVSTLKIQRTQQEDSAVYLCASSSRQGVFNEKLFFGSGTQLSVL.

In DNA form, the CDR3 reads TGTGCCAGCAGCCCGGGGGGCGGGGCCCAAGAGACCCAGTACTTC. Residues: CASSPGGGAQETQYF. The chain joins TRBV7-3 to TRBJ2-5; TRBD2 is a possible D gene (7 bases). Trimming shortened V by 5 bases and J by 1 base, and 14 bases separated the two germline ends. CDR3 size: 15 residues. CDR1 is SGHTA, CDR2 FQGTGA, per germline.

The chain carries TRBV7-8 and TRBJ2-7; 8 bases are shared with TRBD1. Per the germline V gene, CDR1 is SGHVS and CDR2 is FQNEAQ. V lost 1 base, J lost 4 bases, and 12 bases stayed unmatched. The CDR3 has 17 amino acids. The CDR3 spells CASSLESRQGTGYEQYF. CDR3 bases: TGTGCCAGCAGCTTAGAAAGCAGACAGGGGACCGGATACGAGCAGTACTTC.

The chain combines TRBV6-1 with TRBJ1-5; D call uncertain. This CDR3 contains 15 residues. Trimming left V 1 base short and J 6 bases short, with 13 bases between. Germline V lookup: CDR1 MNHNS, CDR2 SASEGT. The CDR3 DNA follows: TGTGCCAGCAGTGAAGGGGTAGGGTTTGGTCAGCCCCAGCATTTT. This sequence encodes CASSEGVGFGQPQHF.

This chain connects TRBV6-4 to TRBJ2-6; D is unclear. Germline lookup yields CDR1 MRHNA and CDR2 SNTAGT. CDR3 length: 14 amino acids. The ends were cut back, 4 bases at V and 0 bases at J, with 4 bases in the middle. CDR3 DNA sequence: TGTGCCAGCAGTGTTGACTCTGGGGCCAACGTCCTGACTTTC. Protein product: CASSVDSGANVLTF.

The chain is built from TRBV7-8 and TRBJ1-1; perhaps TRBD1 as D (5 bases). The V gene lost 4 bases and the J gene lost 7 bases, with 16 bases spanning the gap. Germline V gene data show CDR1 as SGHVS and CDR2 as FQNEAQ. The CDR3 covers 14 residues. The DNA for the CDR3 is TGTGCCAGCAGCTCCAACTACCCTAGGGGTGAAGCTTTCTTT. This codes for CASSSNYPRGEAFF.

The table lists this clone with a count of one. This sequence joins TRBV5-1 and TRBJ2-7; D gene uncertain. The CDR3 is 14 amino acids. The V and J ends lost 0 bases and 6 bases respectively, with 13 bases between them. CDR1 is SGHRS and CDR2 is YFSETQ in the germline V gene. This CDR3 is CASSLDSGRAEQYF. The CDR3 DNA is TGCGCCAGCAGCTTGGACTCAGGTCGTGCCGAGCAGTACTTC.

Notes on this clone: The germline gene is not matched at one end of the junction; a read error may be the cause. The V gene is TRBV7-7, the J gene TRBJ1-5, with 8 bases identical to TRBD1. CDR3 length: 15 residues. Germline values: CDR1 SSHAT, CDR2 FNYEAQ (reference sequence). In DNA form, the CDR3 reads TGCCCAACGGGGAAGGACAGGGAACTCAATCAGCCCCAGCATTTT. It specifies CPTGKDRELNQPQHF. The full variable domain, its missing parts supplied by reference TRBV7-7 and TRBJ1-5, is GAGVSQSPRYKVTKRGQDVTLRCDPISSHATLYWYQQALGQGPEFLTYFNYEAQPDKSGLPSDRFSAERPEGSISTLTIQRTEQRDSAMYRCPTGKDRELNQPQHFGDGTRLSIL.

V is TRBV5-5 and J is TRBJ1-5; D not resolved. CDR1 SGHKS and CDR2 YYEKEE come from the germline V gene (reference sequence). There are 13 residues in the CDR3. V was cut by 4 bases and J by 4 bases, with 9 bases left in between. The CDR3 DNA reads as TGTGCCAGCAGCCTGAGCGGGAATCAGCCCCAGCATTTT. Translated, it gives CASSLSGNQPQHF. The entire variable domain, with the rest obtained from reference TRBV5-5 and TRBJ1-5, is as follows: DAGVTQSPTHLIKTRGQQVTLRCSPISGHKSVSWYQQVLGQGPQFIFQYYEKEERGRGNFPDRFSARQFPNYSSELNVNALLLGDSALYLCASSLSGNQPQHFGDGTRLSIL.

Only one count was recorded for this clone. V gene TRBV11-3 combines with J gene TRBJ2-1; no definite D call. CDR3 size: 15 residues. V lost 4 bases to trimming and J lost 3 bases, with 13 bases between them. Germline V gene sequence: CDR1 SGHNT, CDR2 YENEEA. The CDR3 DNA follows: TGTGCCAGCAGCTCTGGCCGTTTTAGCTACAATGAGCAGTTCTTC. Translation: CASSSGRFSYNEQFF. The full variable domain, rest sourced from reference TRBV11-3 and TRBJ2-1, is EAGVVQSPRYKIIEKKQPVAFWCNPISGHNTLYWYLQNLGQGPELLIRYENEEAVDDSQLPKDRFSAERLKGVDSTLKIQPAELGDSAVYLCASSSGRFSYNEQFFGPGTRLTVL.

The V call is TRBV12-5, the J call TRBJ2-5; 9 bases match TRBD2. Trimming removed 1 base from V and 4 bases from J; junction bases left unmatched: 4. This CDR3 has 15 residues. CDR1 and CDR2 from the germline V gene are LGHNT and FRNRAP. The CDR3 DNA sequence: TGTGCTAGTGGTTTGGACGCGGGGGGGCGAGAGACCCAGTACTTC. It codes for CASGLDAGGRETQYF.

This clone was observed a few times. The rearrangement joins TRBV30 to TRBJ1-6, with D unclear. From germline, CDR1 is GTSNPN and CDR2 SVGIG (reference sequence). The CDR3 spans 12 residues. V was clipped by 5 bases and J by 8 bases, with 10 bases between them. The CDR3 sequence: CAWERQDSPLHF. CDR3 nucleotides: TGTGCCTGGGAGCGTCAGGATTCACCCCTCCACTTT.

The chain's CDR3 is CSVKGQYSTQETQYF. In nucleotides, the CDR3 is TGCAGCGTCAAAGGACAGTACTCAACCCAAGAGACCCAGTACTTC. The chain combines TRBV29-1 with TRBJ2-5; D might be TRBD1 (6 bases). The V gene lost 6 bases and the J gene lost 1 base, with 18 bases spanning the gap. Germline-derived CDR1 and CDR2 are SQVTM and ANQGSEA. The CDR3 totals 15 residues.

The V gene is TRBV7-3, the J gene TRBJ2-1, with D maybe TRBD2 (6 bases). V lost 2 bases to trimming and J lost 4 bases, with 12 bases between them. The V gene's germline CDR1 is SGHTA and CDR2 FQGTGA. The CDR3 length is 15 residues. The CDR3 bases are TGTGCCAGCAGCTTAGAAGGGACTCCATACAATGAGCAGTTCTTC. Amino acids: CASSLEGTPYNEQFF.

J is TRBJ2-5 and V is TRBV9; perhaps TRBD2 as D (6 bases). CDR3 length: 16 amino acids. Germline loops: CDR1 SGDLS, CDR2 YYNGEE. Trimming took 0 bases from V and 1 from J, leaving 13 bases between them. The CDR3, as DNA: TGTGCCAGCAGCGTAGCCAGCGGGCCACCCCAAGAGACCCAGTACTTC. It translates to CASSVASGPPQETQYF.

This clone has just one count. The V gene is TRBV4-2, the J gene TRBJ2-3, with TRBD2 matching over 8 bases. The CDR3 contains 18 residues. Germline CDR1 LGHNA, CDR2 YNFKEQ. With 0 bases clipped from V and 6 bases from J, the junction kept 14 bases outside the gene matches. CDR3 amino acids: CASSQDLMSGGPSDTQYF. CDR3 DNA sequence: TGTGCCAGCAGCCAAGATTTGATGTCGGGGGGGCCTTCTGATACGCAGTATTTT.

The chain carries TRBV11-2 and TRBJ1-2, with D uncertain. The CDR3 runs to 14 residues. Germline V gene lookup returns CDR1 SGHAT and CDR2 FQNNGV. Trimming left V 1 base short and J 1 base short, with 7 bases between. CDR3: CASSLARINYGYTF. CDR3 DNA sequence: TGTGCCAGCAGCTTAGCGCGAATTAACTATGGCTACACCTTC.

This chain joins TRBV6-4 and TRBJ2-6; D unclear. V gave up 4 bases and J gave up 0 bases, with 10 bases separating them. The CDR3 covers 16 residues. Germline assignment: CDR1 MRHNA and CDR2 SNTAGT. This CDR3 is CASSGEGSSGANVLTF. CDR3 coding DNA: TGTGCCAGCAGTGGCGAAGGCTCCTCTGGGGCCAACGTCCTGACTTTC.

The V and J genes are TRBV29-1 and TRBJ2-7; 11 bases match TRBD2. Germline lookup yields CDR1 SQVTM and CDR2 ANQGSEA. The CDR3 length is 15 residues. With V trimmed by 6 bases and J by 0 bases, 7 bases remained unmatched. In DNA, the CDR3 is TGCAGCGTCGAACTAGCGGGGGCGACCTCCTACGAGCAGTACTTC. This encodes CSVELAGATSYEQYF.

The CDR3 reads CASSPQGNEQFF. CDR3 in DNA: TGTGCCAGCAGCCCTCAGGGGAATGAGCAGTTCTTC. The rearrangement joins TRBV11-2 to TRBJ2-1; D is possibly TRBD1 (6 bases). V was pared by 5 bases and J by 7 bases, with 9 bases between. Germline loops: CDR1 SGHAT, CDR2 FQNNGV. The CDR3 is made up of 12 amino acids.

The chain is built from TRBV6-5 and TRBJ2-7; a possible D gene is TRBD1 (5 bases). Trimming removed 5 bases at V and 4 bases at J, with 6 bases between. Germline V gene lookup returns CDR1 MNHEY and CDR2 SVGAGI. CDR3 length: 11 amino acids. CDR3 nucleotides: TGTGCCAGCAGTCGACAGTACGAGCAGTACTTC. Its protein is CASSRQYEQYF.

This clone was detected only once. The chain recombines TRBV7-2 with TRBJ1-2, with D unclear. Germline CDR1 and CDR2: SGHTA and FQGNSA. The CDR3 spans 14 residues. The V gene lost 8 bases and the J gene lost 4 bases, with 17 bases spanning the gap. CDR3 region: CASAQLWAGYGYTF. CDR3 nucleotides: TGTGCCAGCGCCCAGTTATGGGCGGGCTATGGCTACACCTTC.